This T cell receptor (beta chain) came from a study of Graves' ophthalmopathy and Graves' hyperthyroidism. RNA transcripts were the template, and TCR beta CDR3 regions were amplified from them. Amplification began with first-round RT-PCR using HTBI primers, then second-round multiplex PCR was performed. TCRdb processed the multiplex PCR reads anew with MiXCR; each CDR3 protein has one entry. This sample has 150,000 to 200,000 distinct CDR3 sequences, with about 40% found just once. This CDR3 comprises 14 residues. Trimming removed 7 bases from V and 4 bases from J; junction bases left unmatched: 7. Germline V gene data show CDR1 as MNHEY and CDR2 as SVGAGI. Study-level findings and limits: In blood, most expanded thyroid clonotypes above 0.001 frequency were also detected.

This clonotype has at least ten counts. Antigen unknown. J is TRBJ1-5 and V is TRBV6-5, with 7 positions matching TRBD1. The clonotype comes from a middle-aged woman with Graves' ophthalmopathy. The sample consisted of peripheral blood. The CDR3, as DNA: TGTGCCAGCAAAACGACAGGGAGGAATCAGCCCCAGCATTTT. Translated, it gives CASKTTGRNQPQHF.